This T cell receptor (beta chain) was recorded in a study of cytomegalovirus exposure and HLA in healthy donors. As to this clone: Antigen specificity is unknown.

General study findings and limits: CMV serostatus was the sole immune exposure data available. Roughly uniform depth of sequencing across donors was assumed in presence/absence analyses.

A multiplex PCR was run with 60 Vbeta primers and 13 Jbeta primers. Repertoires were generated with immunoSEQ multiplex PCR, while TCRdb's copy carries only in-frame clones and drops some. The data contain about 190,000 clones, roughly 80% of them singletons. The sample taken for sequencing was PBMCs. The origin of this receptor is a woman between 25 and 40 years old in good health and CMV-seropositive.

The CDR3 protein is CARSSPREGGHTEAFF. In DNA, the CDR3 is TGTGCCAGAAGCTCCCCCCGGGAGGGAGGTCACACTGAAGCTTTCTTT. The chain couples TRBV5-3 to TRBJ1-1; no clear D gene. TRBV5-3 is an ORF for which the function is uncertain. Trimming left V 3 bases short and J 3 bases short, with 18 bases between. This CDR3 contains 16 residues.